This T cell receptor beta chain was sequenced during a study of shared clonotypes between healthy human individuals. Data came from immunoSEQ multiplex PCR; TCRdb stores just in-frame clones and leaves some out. In the table there are under 1 million clones, 80% to 95% of which are singletons. Positive CCR7 selection of CD45RO-negative cells yielded the naive CD8 cells, and terminally differentiated effector memory CD45RA+ cells were excluded. The origin of this receptor is a man aged 25-45 years in good health. The sequenced sample consisted of naive CD8+ T cells sorted from blood.

CDR3 region: CASSFGGLSNEQFF. The CDR3 DNA sequence: TGTGCCAGCAGTTTCGGGGGTTTGAGCAATGAGCAGTTCTTC. The rearrangement links TRBV27 to TRBJ2-1, with TRBD2 as a possible D gene (6 bases). The germline CDR1 and CDR2 sequences are MNHEY and SMNVEV (reference sequence). The CDR3 extends over 14 amino acids. The V and J ends lost 3 bases and 6 bases respectively, with 12 bases between them.